A selection of T cell receptor beta chains follows, all from one sample in a study of CD4 T cells in relation to SARS-CoV-2 and coronaviruses. Profiled with immunoSEQ multiplex PCR; TCRdb holds only in-frame clones, not every one. The data show about 36,000 clones, 77% seen once. Their antigen targets remain unknown. Sequenced material: memory CD4+ T cells from PBMCs, cultured in vitro. These receptors came from an adult with COVID-19. The CDR3 runs from the conserved cysteine through the conserved F or W. Each record gives: CDR3 DNA, CDR3 protein, clone size, V gene, D gene, J gene. D genes are given only for firm matches. Clone size appears in some rows only: once, few, many, or a class for an expanded clone.

CDR3nt: TGTGCCAGCAGTCGAATAAACAGCAATGAGCAGTTCTTC
CDR3aa: CASSRINSNEQFF
abundance: NA
v_gene: TRBV27
d_gene: NA
j_gene: TRBJ2-1

CDR3nt: TGTGCCTGGAGCGCGACAGGCAGACAGCCCCAGCATTTT
CDR3aa: CAWSATGRQPQHF
abundance: NA
v_gene: TRBV30
d_gene: NA
j_gene: TRBJ1-5

CDR3nt: TGTGCCAGCAGCGTACAGAGCGGGTCCTACGAGCAGTACTTC
CDR3aa: CASSVQSGSYEQYF
abundance: few
v_gene: TRBV28
d_gene: NA
j_gene: TRBJ2-7

CDR3nt: TGTGCCAGCAGCTCAACTAGCGGGCTTTCCTACGAGCAGTACTTC
CDR3aa: CASSSTSGLSYEQYF
abundance: NA
v_gene: TRBV2
d_gene: TRBD2
j_gene: TRBJ2-7

CDR3nt: TGTGCCAGTCGCCAGACCAGCACAGATACGCAGTATTTT
CDR3aa: CASRQTSTDTQYF
abundance: NA
v_gene: TRBV27
d_gene: NA
j_gene: TRBJ2-3

CDR3nt: TGTGCCAGCAGCTCGACTAGGACAGGGTCCTACAATGAGCAGTTCTTC
CDR3aa: CASSSTRTGSYNEQFF
abundance: NA
v_gene: TRBV7-6
d_gene: TRBD1
j_gene: TRBJ2-1

CDR3nt: TGTGCCAGTAGTACCAAGGGCTCCTATAATTCACCCCTCCACTTT
CDR3aa: CASSTKGSYNSPLHF
abundance: NA
v_gene: TRBV19
d_gene: NA
j_gene: TRBJ1-6

CDR3nt: TGTGCCAGCAGCCTAAGACAGGGGAACACTGAAGCTTTCTTT
CDR3aa: CASSLRQGNTEAFF
abundance: NA
v_gene: TRBV5-5
d_gene: TRBD1
j_gene: TRBJ1-1

CDR3nt: TGTGCCAGCTCACAACTAGGGCAAAGTGAGCAGTTCTTC
CDR3aa: CASSQLGQSEQFF
abundance: NA
v_gene: TRBV18
d_gene: NA
j_gene: TRBJ2-1

CDR3nt: TGTGCCAGCAGTATGGGACGCATAGCCTACGAGCAGTACTTC
CDR3aa: CASSMGRIAYEQYF
abundance: NA
v_gene: TRBV28
d_gene: NA
j_gene: TRBJ2-7

CDR3nt: TGCGCCAGCAGCTTACAGAACAGGGGCACCGGGGAGCTGTTTTTT
CDR3aa: CASSLQNRGTGELFF
abundance: NA
v_gene: TRBV5-1
d_gene: TRBD1
j_gene: TRBJ2-2

CDR3nt: TGCGCCAGCAGCAAAGCTGGACAGGGACCCCTCTCTGGAAACACCATATATTTT
CDR3aa: CASSKAGQGPLSGNTIYF
abundance: NA
v_gene: TRBV4-1
d_gene: TRBD1
j_gene: TRBJ1-3

CDR3nt: TGTGCCAGCAGCCAACAAACCGGGAGCACAGATACGCAGTATTTT
CDR3aa: CASSQQTGSTDTQYF
abundance: NA
v_gene: TRBV14
d_gene: NA
j_gene: TRBJ2-3

CDR3nt: TGTGCCAGCTCACCCCAGCAGGGAGTAGGCACTGAAGCTTTCTTT
CDR3aa: CASSPQQGVGTEAFF
abundance: NA
v_gene: TRBV18
d_gene: NA
j_gene: TRBJ1-1

CDR3nt: TGTGCCAGCAGCCAAGATGGAAGGGGTCAAGAGACCCAGTACTTC
CDR3aa: CASSQDGRGQETQYF
abundance: NA
v_gene: TRBV3-1/TRBV3-2
d_gene: NA
j_gene: TRBJ2-5

CDR3nt: TGTGCCAGCAGCCCAGAGTGGACCGGGGAGCTGTTTTTT
CDR3aa: CASSPEWTGELFF
abundance: few
v_gene: TRBV7-9
d_gene: NA
j_gene: TRBJ2-2

CDR3nt: TGTGCCAGCAGCCTCGGACAGGGGGCTTACGAGCAGTACTTC
CDR3aa: CASSLGQGAYEQYF
abundance: once
v_gene: TRBV13
d_gene: TRBD1
j_gene: TRBJ2-7

CDR3nt: TGTGCCAGCAGCTCACGCGGGACAGGGAATCAGCCCCAGCATTTT
CDR3aa: CASSSRGTGNQPQHF
abundance: NA
v_gene: TRBV13
d_gene: TRBD1
j_gene: TRBJ1-5

CDR3nt: TGCGCCAGCAGTGGGAGCGGGAGTCCTACGTACAATGAGCAGTTCTTC
CDR3aa: CASSGSGSPTYNEQFF
abundance: NA
v_gene: TRBV5-1
d_gene: TRBD2
j_gene: TRBJ2-1

CDR3nt: TGCGCCAGCAGCTCAATGAAGGGGTTGGAGACCCAGTACTTC
CDR3aa: CASSSMKGLETQYF
abundance: NA
v_gene: TRBV5-1
d_gene: NA
j_gene: TRBJ2-5

CDR3nt: TGCAGCGTTATCGGGGGGACCGGGGAGCTGTTTTTT
CDR3aa: CSVIGGTGELFF
abundance: NA
v_gene: TRBV29-1
d_gene: TRBD2
j_gene: TRBJ2-2

CDR3nt: TGTGCCAGCAGCCCTACAGGGAGGGATCAGCCCCAGCATTTT
CDR3aa: CASSPTGRDQPQHF
abundance: NA
v_gene: TRBV9
d_gene: NA
j_gene: TRBJ1-5

CDR3nt: TGTGCCAGCAGTTCGAGGCAGGGGTCCTACGAGCAGTACTTC
CDR3aa: CASSSRQGSYEQYF
abundance: NA
v_gene: TRBV6-6
d_gene: NA
j_gene: TRBJ2-7

CDR3nt: TGTGCCAGCAGTTATGGGAAGTTCACTGAAGCTTTCTTT
CDR3aa: CASSYGKFTEAFF
abundance: NA
v_gene: TRBV6-5
d_gene: NA
j_gene: TRBJ1-1

CDR3nt: TGTGCCAGCAGTGCCCATACCGGGGAGCTGTTTTTT
CDR3aa: CASSAHTGELFF
abundance: NA
v_gene: TRBV2
d_gene: NA
j_gene: TRBJ2-2

CDR3nt: TGTGCCAGCAGTTTAGGGACAAACTATGGCTACACCTTC
CDR3aa: CASSLGTNYGYTF
abundance: few
v_gene: TRBV27
d_gene: NA
j_gene: TRBJ1-2

CDR3nt: TGTGCCAGCAAACCCTGGGACAGTATCTATCAGCCCCAGCATTTT
CDR3aa: CASKPWDSIYQPQHF
abundance: few
v_gene: TRBV6-5
d_gene: TRBD1
j_gene: TRBJ1-5

CDR3nt: TGTGCCAGCTCCGGGACAGGGGGCGCTGGCTATGGCTACACCTTC
CDR3aa: CASSGTGGAGYGYTF
abundance: NA
v_gene: TRBV18
d_gene: TRBD1
j_gene: TRBJ1-2

CDR3nt: TGTGCCAGTTCGGTTCGGTTATCCAAAAACATTCAGTACTTC
CDR3aa: CASSVRLSKNIQYF
abundance: NA
v_gene: TRBV19
d_gene: NA
j_gene: TRBJ2-4

CDR3nt: TGTGCCAGCAGTTACGGGGGAACAGGGATTTCCTACAATGAGCAGTTCTTC
CDR3aa: CASSYGGTGISYNEQFF
abundance: NA
v_gene: TRBV6-2/TRBV6-3
d_gene: NA
j_gene: TRBJ2-1

CDR3nt: TGCAGTAGCGGGATAGACAATGAGCAGTTCTTC
CDR3aa: CSSGIDNEQFF
abundance: NA
v_gene: TRBV20-1
d_gene: TRBD2
j_gene: TRBJ2-1

CDR3nt: TGTGCCAGTAGTCCCAGCGGGAGAGTTTACAATGAGCAGTTCTTC
CDR3aa: CASSPSGRVYNEQFF
abundance: NA
v_gene: TRBV19
d_gene: TRBD2
j_gene: TRBJ2-1

CDR3nt: TGTGCCAGCAGCCACCTGGGTGAGCAAGAGACCCAGTACTTC
CDR3aa: CASSHLGEQETQYF
abundance: few
v_gene: TRBV3-1/TRBV3-2
d_gene: NA
j_gene: TRBJ2-5

CDR3nt: TGTGCCAGTAGTATGTTCGGACAGCGAAACACCGGGGAGCTGTTTTTT
CDR3aa: CASSMFGQRNTGELFF
abundance: few
v_gene: TRBV19
d_gene: NA
j_gene: TRBJ2-2

CDR3nt: TGTGCCAGCAGCTTGAGACAGAACACTGAAGCTTTCTTT
CDR3aa: CASSLRQNTEAFF
abundance: NA
v_gene: TRBV5-4
d_gene: NA
j_gene: TRBJ1-1

CDR3nt: TGCGCCAGCAGCTTCTTTCCTGGCGGGAGCAATAGCGAGCAGTACTTC
CDR3aa: CASSFFPGGSNSEQYF
abundance: NA
v_gene: TRBV5-1
d_gene: TRBD2
j_gene: TRBJ2-7

CDR3nt: TGTGCCATCAGTGTAGAACAGGGCCCCTACGAGCAGTACTTC
CDR3aa: CAISVEQGPYEQYF
abundance: NA
v_gene: TRBV10-3
d_gene: NA
j_gene: TRBJ2-7

CDR3nt: TGTGCCAGCAGCCCGGACATCTCTGGAAACACCATATATTTT
CDR3aa: CASSPDISGNTIYF
abundance: NA
v_gene: TRBV2
d_gene: NA
j_gene: TRBJ1-3